One sample yielded the 2 T cell receptor beta chains listed below, sequenced in a study of control samples from healthy donors and cancer patients. Data came from immunoSEQ multiplex PCR; TCRdb stores just in-frame clones and leaves some out. The sample yields some 250,000 clones, about four fifths seen once. The sequenced sample consisted of PBMCs. These receptors were obtained from a woman aged 60 to 75 with lung cancer.

V is TRBV2 and J is TRBJ1-5, with TRBD1 identical over 7 bases. Germline CDR1 SNHLY, CDR2 FYNNEI. The CDR3 runs to 16 residues. The ends lost 7 bases at V and 0 bases at J; junction bases unmatched: 9. The CDR3 reads CASTRGTGVSNQPQHF. CDR3 sequence (DNA): TGTGCCAGCACTAGGGGAACAGGGGTTAGCAATCAGCCCCAGCATTTT.

This rearrangement joins TRBV2 to TRBJ1-5, with D uncertain. The germline V gene encodes CDR1 SNHLY and CDR2 FYNNEI. This CDR3 contains 15 residues. V shed 2 bases and J shed 3 bases, with 11 bases lying between them. CDR3 nucleotides: TGTGCCAGCAGTGAAAATTCGGGGTACAATCAGCCCCAGCATTTT. It specifies CASSENSGYNQPQHF.